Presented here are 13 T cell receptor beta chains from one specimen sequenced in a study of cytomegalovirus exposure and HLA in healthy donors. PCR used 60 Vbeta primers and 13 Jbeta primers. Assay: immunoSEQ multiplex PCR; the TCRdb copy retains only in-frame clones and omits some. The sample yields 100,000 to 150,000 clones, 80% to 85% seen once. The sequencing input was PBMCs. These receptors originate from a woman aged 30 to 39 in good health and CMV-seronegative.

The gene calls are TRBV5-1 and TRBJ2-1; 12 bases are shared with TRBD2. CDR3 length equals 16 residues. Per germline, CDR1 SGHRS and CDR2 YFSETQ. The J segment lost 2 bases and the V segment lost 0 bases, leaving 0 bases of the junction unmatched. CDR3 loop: CASSLGTSGAYNEQFF. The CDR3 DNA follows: TGCGCCAGCAGCTTGGGGACTAGCGGGGCCTACAATGAGCAGTTCTTC.

In DNA form, the CDR3 reads TGTGCCAGCAGTCCCCAGACAGGGGGCGCAACTAGGGGCTACACCTTC. Protein product: CASSPQTGGATRGYTF. This chain links TRBV27 with TRBJ1-2; TRBD1 agrees at 10 bases. This CDR3 contains 16 residues. From germline, CDR1 is MNHEY and CDR2 SMNVEV (reference sequence). V lost 5 bases and J lost 8; bases outside the gene matches: 14.

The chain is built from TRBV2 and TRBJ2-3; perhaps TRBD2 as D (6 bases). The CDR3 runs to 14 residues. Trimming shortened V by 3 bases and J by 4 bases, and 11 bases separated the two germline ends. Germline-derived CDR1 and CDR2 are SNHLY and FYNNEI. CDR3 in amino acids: CASSETGVPDTQYF. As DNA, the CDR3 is TGTGCCAGCAGTGAGACGGGAGTCCCAGATACGCAGTATTTT.

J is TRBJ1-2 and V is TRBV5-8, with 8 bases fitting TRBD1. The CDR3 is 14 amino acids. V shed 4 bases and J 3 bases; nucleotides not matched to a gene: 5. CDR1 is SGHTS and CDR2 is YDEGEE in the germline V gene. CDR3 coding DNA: TGTGCCAGCAGCCCTCTGACAGGGGACTATGGCTACACCTTC. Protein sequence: CASSPLTGDYGYTF.

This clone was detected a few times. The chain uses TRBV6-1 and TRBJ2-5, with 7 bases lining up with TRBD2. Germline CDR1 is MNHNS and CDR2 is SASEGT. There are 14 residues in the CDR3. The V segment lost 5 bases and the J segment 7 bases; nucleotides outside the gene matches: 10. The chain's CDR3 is CASSPRLAGGTQYF. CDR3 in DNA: TGTGCCAGCAGTCCTCGACTAGCCGGCGGGACCCAGTACTTC.

CDR3: CASGLVVRGSFYEQYF. Written as DNA, the CDR3 is TGTGCTAGTGGTTTGGTAGTCCGGGGAAGTTTCTACGAGCAGTACTTC. V and J are TRBV12-5 and TRBJ2-7, with D maybe TRBD2 (5 bases). The CDR3 length is 16 residues. Germline V lookup: CDR1 LGHNT, CDR2 FRNRAP. With 0 bases removed from V and 3 bases from J, the gap between germline ends came to 15 bases.

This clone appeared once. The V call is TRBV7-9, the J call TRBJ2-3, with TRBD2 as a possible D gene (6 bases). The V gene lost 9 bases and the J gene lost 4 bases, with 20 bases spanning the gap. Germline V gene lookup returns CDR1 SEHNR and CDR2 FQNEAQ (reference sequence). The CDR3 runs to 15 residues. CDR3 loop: CASRLMEGRSDTQYF. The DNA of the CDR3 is TGTGCCAGTCGATTGATGGAGGGAAGGTCAGATACGCAGTATTTT.

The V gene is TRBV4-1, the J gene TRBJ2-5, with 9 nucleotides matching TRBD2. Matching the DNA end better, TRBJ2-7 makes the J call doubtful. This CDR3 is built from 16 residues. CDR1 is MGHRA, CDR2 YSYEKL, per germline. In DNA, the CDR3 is TGCGCCAGCAGCCAAGCACCGGGACTAGCTTCCTACGAGCAGTACTTC. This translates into CASSQAPGLASYEQYF.

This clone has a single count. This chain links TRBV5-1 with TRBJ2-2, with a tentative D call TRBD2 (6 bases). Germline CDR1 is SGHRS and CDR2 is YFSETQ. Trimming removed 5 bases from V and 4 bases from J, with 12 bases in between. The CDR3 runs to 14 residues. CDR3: CASRAARGTGELFF. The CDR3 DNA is TGCGCCAGCAGAGCGGCGCGGGGCACCGGGGAGCTGTTTTTT.

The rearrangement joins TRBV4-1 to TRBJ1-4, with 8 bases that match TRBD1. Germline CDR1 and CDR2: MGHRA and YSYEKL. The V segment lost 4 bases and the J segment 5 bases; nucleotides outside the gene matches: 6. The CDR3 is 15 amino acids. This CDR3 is CASSLTDRANEKLFF. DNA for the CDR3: TGCGCCAGCAGCCTCACGGACAGGGCGAATGAAAAACTGTTTTTT.

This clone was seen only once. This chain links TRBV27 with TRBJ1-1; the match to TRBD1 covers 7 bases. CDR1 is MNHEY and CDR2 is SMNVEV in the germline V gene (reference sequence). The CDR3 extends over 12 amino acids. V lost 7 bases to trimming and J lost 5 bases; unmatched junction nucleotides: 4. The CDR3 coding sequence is TGTGCCAGCAAGCAGGGGGGAACTGAAGCTTTCTTT. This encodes CASKQGGTEAFF.

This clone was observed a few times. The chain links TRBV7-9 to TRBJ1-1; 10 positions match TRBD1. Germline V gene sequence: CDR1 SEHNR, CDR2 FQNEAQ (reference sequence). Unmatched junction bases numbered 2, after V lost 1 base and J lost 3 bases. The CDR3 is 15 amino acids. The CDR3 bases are TGTGCCAGCAGCTTAGGTGGGACAGGGGACACTGAAGCTTTCTTT. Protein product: CASSLGGTGDTEAFF.

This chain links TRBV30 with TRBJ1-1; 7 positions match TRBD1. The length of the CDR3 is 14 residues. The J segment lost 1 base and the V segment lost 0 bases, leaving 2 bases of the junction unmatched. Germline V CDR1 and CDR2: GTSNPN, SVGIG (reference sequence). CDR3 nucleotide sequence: TGTGCCTGGAGTGTCGGACAGGCGAACACTGAAGCTTTCTTT. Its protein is CAWSVGQANTEAFF.